This TCR beta chain was obtained from a study of Ad26.COV2.S vaccination and SARS-CoV-2 variants. In the study overall: Recipients of Ad26.COV2.S got it intramuscularly, once or twice 56 days apart.

CDR1 is MGHRA, CDR2 YSYEKL, per germline. This CDR3 is built from 16 residues. V dropped 0 bases and J dropped 0 bases, with 9 bases sitting between them. Indicated treatment: some 20 received Ad26.COV2.S at low or high dose, single or two shots; five or six received placebo; per-sample allocation not given. Sampling took place 63 days after the first vaccine or placebo injection. Libraries were prepared by immunoSEQ multiplex PCR; TCRdb keeps only in-frame clonotypes and omits some of them. This table has about 350,000 clones, roughly 90% appearing once. The material was peripheral blood, obtained in a trial of Ad26.COV2.S vaccine versus placebo. The TCR originated in a person between 18 and 59 years old who received the Ad26.COV2.S COVID-19 vaccine or a placebo. The chain is built from TRBV4-1 and TRBJ1-3; tentative D call: TRBD1 (5 bases). The CDR3 DNA is TGCGCCAGCAGCCAAGAGGGACGGTACTCTGGAAACACCATATATTTT. Amino acid sequence: CASSQEGRYSGNTIYF.